This T cell receptor (beta chain) was sequenced in a study of PD-1 blockade in classical Hodgkin lymphoma. Study-wide findings and caveats: Lower baseline TCR diversity was reported for newly diagnosed patients than for healthy donors. Nivolumab initiation under 1 year post-ASCT meant exclusion. Sources of repertoire differences remain undefined, possibly disease activity or prior therapy. Significantly greater TCR diversity emerged by C4D1 in CD4+ cells but not CD8+ cells.

Germline CDR1 reads MNHEY; CDR2 reads SVGAGI. CDR3 length: 13 amino acids. V shed 5 bases and J shed 8 bases, with 12 bases lying between them. Generated by immunoSEQ multiplex PCR, the TCRdb table keeps only in-frame clones and is missing some. This table holds 43,000 or so clones, 78% found once. Turning to this clone: The antigen remains unidentified.

Time point indicated: cycle 4 day 1 (C4D1), after 5 to 7 weeks of nivolumab. Exposure to brentuximab vedotin varied, and each patient had relapsed following autologous stem cell transplantation. The rearrangement links TRBV6-5 to TRBJ2-2, with D maybe TRBD1 (5 bases). The specimen comprised peripheral blood mononuclear cells (PBMCs), sampled before the fourth cycle of nivolumab. This clonotype was obtained from a human donor with classical Hodgkin lymphoma. Here the CDR3 reads CASSQGLNGELFF. DNA of the CDR3: TGTGCCAGCAGTCAGGGCCTTAATGGGGAGCTGTTTTTT.